This T cell receptor (beta chain) is from a study of shared clonotypes between healthy human individuals. The assay was immunoSEQ multiplex PCR, and TCRdb's table has in-frame clones only and misses some. Of approximately 1.5 million clones in the sample, approximately 98.5% were seen once. Trimming shortened V by 4 bases and J by 6 bases, and 14 bases separated the two germline ends. CDR3 length: 13 residues. Germline CDR1 and CDR2: SGDLS and YYNGEE. The V gene is TRBV9, the J gene TRBJ2-7; the D gene is possibly TRBD1 (6 bases). The sample consisted of naive CD4+ T cells sorted from blood. Subset given: CD45RA+ positively selected. The sequence was collected from a man younger than 45 in good health. The chain's CDR3 is CASSFQQGSEQYF. CDR3 coding DNA: TGTGCCAGCAGCTTCCAACAGGGCTCCGAGCAGTACTTC.